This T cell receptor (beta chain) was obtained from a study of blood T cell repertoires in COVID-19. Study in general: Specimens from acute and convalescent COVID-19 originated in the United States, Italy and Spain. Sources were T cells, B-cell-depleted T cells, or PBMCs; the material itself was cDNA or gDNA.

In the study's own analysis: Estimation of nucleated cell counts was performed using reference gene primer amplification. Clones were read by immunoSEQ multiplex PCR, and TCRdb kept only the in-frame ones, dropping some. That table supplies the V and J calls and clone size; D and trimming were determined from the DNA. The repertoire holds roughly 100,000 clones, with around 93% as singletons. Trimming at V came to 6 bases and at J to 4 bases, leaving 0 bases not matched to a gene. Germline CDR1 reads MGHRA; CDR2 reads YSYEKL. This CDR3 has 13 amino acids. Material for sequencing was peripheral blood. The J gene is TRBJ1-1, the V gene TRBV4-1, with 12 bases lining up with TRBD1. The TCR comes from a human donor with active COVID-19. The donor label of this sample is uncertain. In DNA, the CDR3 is TGCGCCAGCAGGGGACAGGGGGCCACTGAAGCTTTCTTT. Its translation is CASRGQGATEAFF.